This T cell receptor (beta chain) emerged from a study of blood T cells in healthy people across ages. Study observations and caveats: Without sorted subsets, naive and antigen-experienced compartments could not be conclusively compared.

This clonotype has at least ten counts. Its antigen is undetermined. The use of a sample-barcoded 5' primer and a J-beta primer mix characterized a second PCR of 7 to 11 cycles. TCRdb itself ran the 5' RACE reads through MiXCR, one entry per CDR3 protein. The table lists some 900,000 distinct CDR3 sequences, roughly 48% of them singletons. The CDR3 is 13 amino acids. Looked up from germline, CDR1 is MDHEN and CDR2 is SYDVKM. Between the trimmed V and J ends, which lost 6 bases and 12 bases, there was a span of 21 bases. The chain employs TRBV28 and TRBJ2-7, with D perhaps assigned TRBD1 or TRBD2 (5 bases each). The specimen sequenced was blood. This sequence originates from a man aged 25 to 45 in good health. The CDR3 is CASSPHEGYLGYF. DNA for the CDR3: TGTGCCAGCAGCCCTCATGAGGGGTACCTTGGGTACTTC.